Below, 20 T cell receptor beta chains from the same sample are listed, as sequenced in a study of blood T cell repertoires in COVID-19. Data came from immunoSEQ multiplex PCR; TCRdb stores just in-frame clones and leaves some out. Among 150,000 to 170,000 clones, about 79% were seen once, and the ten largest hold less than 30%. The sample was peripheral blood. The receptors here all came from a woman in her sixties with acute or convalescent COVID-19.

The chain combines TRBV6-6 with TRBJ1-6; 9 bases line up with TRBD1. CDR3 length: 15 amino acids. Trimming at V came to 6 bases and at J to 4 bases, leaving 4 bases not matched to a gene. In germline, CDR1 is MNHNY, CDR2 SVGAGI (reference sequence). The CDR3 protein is CASRDDRGYNSPLHF. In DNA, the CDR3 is TGTGCCAGCAGGGACGACAGGGGGTATAATTCACCCCTCCACTTT.

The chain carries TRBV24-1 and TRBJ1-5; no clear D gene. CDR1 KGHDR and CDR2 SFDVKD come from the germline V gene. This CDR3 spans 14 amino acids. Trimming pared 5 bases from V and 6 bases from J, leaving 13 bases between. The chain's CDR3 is CATSGGQVSQPQHF. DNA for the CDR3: TGTGCCACCAGTGGAGGGCAGGTGAGTCAGCCCCAGCATTTT.

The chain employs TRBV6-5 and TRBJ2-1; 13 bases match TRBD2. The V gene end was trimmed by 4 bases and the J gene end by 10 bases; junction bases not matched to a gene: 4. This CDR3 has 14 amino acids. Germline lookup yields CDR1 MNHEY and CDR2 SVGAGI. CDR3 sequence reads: CASSSTSGGTEQFF. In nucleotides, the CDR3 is TGTGCCAGCAGTTCGACTAGCGGGGGGACCGAGCAGTTCTTC.

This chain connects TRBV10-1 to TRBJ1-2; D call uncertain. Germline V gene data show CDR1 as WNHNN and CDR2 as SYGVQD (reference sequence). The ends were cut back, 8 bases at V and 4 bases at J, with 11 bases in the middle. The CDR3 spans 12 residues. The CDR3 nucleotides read TGCGCCAGCCTGATCGGACTCTATGGCTACACCTTC. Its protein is CASLIGLYGYTF.

The CDR3 protein is CASSQDSGAEAFF. CDR3 bases: TGTGCCAGCAGCCAAGATTCCGGGGCTGAAGCTTTCTTT. V is TRBV3-1 (or the pseudogene TRBV3-2) and J is TRBJ1-1; D uncertain. This CDR3 has 13 amino acids. The germline gives CDR1 LGHDT, CDR2 YNNKEL (reference sequence). The V end was cut by 0 bases, the J end by 6 bases, with 8 bases between.

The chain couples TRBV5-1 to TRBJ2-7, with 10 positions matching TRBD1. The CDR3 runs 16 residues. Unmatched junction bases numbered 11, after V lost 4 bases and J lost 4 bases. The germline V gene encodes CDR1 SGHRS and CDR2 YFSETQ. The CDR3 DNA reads TGCGCCAGCAGCGTCGATGGGACAGGGGATGGATACGAGCAGTACTTC. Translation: CASSVDGTGDGYEQYF. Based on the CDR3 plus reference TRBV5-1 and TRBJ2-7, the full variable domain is KAGVTQTPRYLIKTRGQQVTLSCSPISGHRSVSWYQQTPGQGLQFLFEYFSETQRNKGNFPGRFSGRQFSNSRSEMNVSTLELGDSALYLCASSVDGTGDGYEQYFGPGTRLTVT.

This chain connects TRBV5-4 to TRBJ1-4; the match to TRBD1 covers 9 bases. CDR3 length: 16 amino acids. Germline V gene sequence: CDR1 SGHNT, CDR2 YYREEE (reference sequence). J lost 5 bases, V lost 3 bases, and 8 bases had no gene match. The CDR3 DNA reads TGTGCCAGCAGCTCCAGTCCCGGGACAGGGAATGAAAAACTGTTTTTT. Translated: CASSSSPGTGNEKLFF.

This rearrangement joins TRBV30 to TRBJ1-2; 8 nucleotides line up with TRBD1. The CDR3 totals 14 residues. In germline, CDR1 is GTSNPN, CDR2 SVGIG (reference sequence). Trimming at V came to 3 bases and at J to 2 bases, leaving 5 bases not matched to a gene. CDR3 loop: CAWRAGQGNYGYTF. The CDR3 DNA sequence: TGTGCCTGGAGGGCCGGACAGGGAAACTATGGCTACACCTTC.

The CDR3 DNA sequence: TGTGCCACCAGCCTACGGACTAGCGGAAAAACCGGGGAGCTGTTTTTT. Its protein product is CATSLRTSGKTGELFF. The chain carries TRBV24-1 and TRBJ2-2, with 10 bases identical to TRBD2. V dropped 7 bases and J dropped 5; count of bases not matched to a gene: 9. The CDR3 has 16 amino acids. The germline CDR1 and CDR2 sequences are KGHDR and SFDVKD.

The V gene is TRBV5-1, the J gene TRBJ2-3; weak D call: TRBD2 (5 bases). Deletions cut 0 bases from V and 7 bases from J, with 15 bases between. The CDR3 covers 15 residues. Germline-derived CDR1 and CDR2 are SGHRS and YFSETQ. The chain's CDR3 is CASSLEAGTPYTQYF. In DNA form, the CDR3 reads TGCGCCAGCAGCTTGGAGGCGGGCACTCCATATACGCAGTATTTT.

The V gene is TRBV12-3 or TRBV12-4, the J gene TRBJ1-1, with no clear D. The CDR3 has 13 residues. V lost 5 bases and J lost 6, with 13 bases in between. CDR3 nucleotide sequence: TGTGCCAGCAGTCCGGGAGGGTTTGCTGAAGCTTTCTTT. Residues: CASSPGGFAEAFF.

The CDR3 sequence: CASSLGTGDGYTF. The CDR3 bases are TGTGCCAGCAGTTTAGGGACAGGGGACGGCTACACCTTC. The chain has TRBV27 and TRBJ1-2; 10 bases fit TRBD1. The germline V gene encodes CDR1 MNHEY and CDR2 SMNVEV (reference sequence). The CDR3 spans 13 residues. V trimming: 2 bases; J trimming: 8 bases; junction bases outside the gene matches: 2.

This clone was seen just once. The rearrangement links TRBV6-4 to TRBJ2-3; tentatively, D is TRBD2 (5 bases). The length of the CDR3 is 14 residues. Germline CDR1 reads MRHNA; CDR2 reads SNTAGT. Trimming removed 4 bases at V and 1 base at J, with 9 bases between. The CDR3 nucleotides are TGTGCCAGCAGTGCCGGGGTCGGCACAGATACGCAGTATTTT. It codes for CASSAGVGTDTQYF.

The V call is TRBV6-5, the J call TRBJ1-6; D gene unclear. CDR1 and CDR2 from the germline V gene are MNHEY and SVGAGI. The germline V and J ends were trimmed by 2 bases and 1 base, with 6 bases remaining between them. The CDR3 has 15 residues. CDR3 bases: TGTGCCAGCAGTTACCAGGATTCCTATAATTCACCCCTCCACTTT. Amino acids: CASSYQDSYNSPLHF.

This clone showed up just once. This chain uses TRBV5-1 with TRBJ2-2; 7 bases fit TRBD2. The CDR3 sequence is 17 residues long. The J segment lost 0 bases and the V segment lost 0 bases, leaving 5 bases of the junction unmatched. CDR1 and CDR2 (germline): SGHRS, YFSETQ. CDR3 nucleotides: TGCGCCAGCAGCTTGGCGACCGGGACTACGAACACCGGGGAGCTGTTTTTT. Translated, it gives CASSLATGTTNTGELFF.

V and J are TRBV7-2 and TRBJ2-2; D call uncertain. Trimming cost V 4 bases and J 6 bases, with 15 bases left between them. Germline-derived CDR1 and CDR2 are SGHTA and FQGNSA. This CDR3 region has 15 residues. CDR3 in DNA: TGTGCCAGCAGCTCCCGGGTCCCCCTCGCCGGGGAGCTGTTTTTT. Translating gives CASSSRVPLAGELFF.

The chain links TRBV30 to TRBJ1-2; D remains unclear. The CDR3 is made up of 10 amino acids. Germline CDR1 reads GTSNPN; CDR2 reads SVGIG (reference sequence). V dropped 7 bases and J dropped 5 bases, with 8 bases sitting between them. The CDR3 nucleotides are TGTGCCTTCACGGGGTATGGCTACACCTTC. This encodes CAFTGYGYTF.

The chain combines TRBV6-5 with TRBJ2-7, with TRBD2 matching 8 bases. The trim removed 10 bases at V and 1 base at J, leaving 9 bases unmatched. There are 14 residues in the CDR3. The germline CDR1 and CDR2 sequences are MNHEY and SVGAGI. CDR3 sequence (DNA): TGTGCCACCTATAATAGCGGGAATTCCTACGAGCAGTACTTC. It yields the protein CATYNSGNSYEQYF.

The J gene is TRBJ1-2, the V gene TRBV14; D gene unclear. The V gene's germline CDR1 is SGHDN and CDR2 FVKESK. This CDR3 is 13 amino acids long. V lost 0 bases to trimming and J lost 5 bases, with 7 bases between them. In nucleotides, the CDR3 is TGTGCCAGCAGCCAAGACAGGACTTATGGCTACACCTTC. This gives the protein CASSQDRTYGYTF.

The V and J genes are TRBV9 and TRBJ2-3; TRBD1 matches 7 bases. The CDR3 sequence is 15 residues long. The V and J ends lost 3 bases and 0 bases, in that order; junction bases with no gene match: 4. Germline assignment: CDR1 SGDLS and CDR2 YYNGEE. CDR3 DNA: TGTGCCAGCAGCGCTAGACAGGGTAGCACAGATACGCAGTATTTT. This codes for CASSARQGSTDTQYF. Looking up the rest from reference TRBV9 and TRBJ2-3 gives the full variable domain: DSGVTQTPKHLITATGQRVTLRCSPRSGDLSVYWYQQSLDQGLQFLIQYYNGEERAKGNILERFSAQQFPDLHSELNLSSLELGDSALYFCASSARQGSTDTQYFGPGTRLTVL.